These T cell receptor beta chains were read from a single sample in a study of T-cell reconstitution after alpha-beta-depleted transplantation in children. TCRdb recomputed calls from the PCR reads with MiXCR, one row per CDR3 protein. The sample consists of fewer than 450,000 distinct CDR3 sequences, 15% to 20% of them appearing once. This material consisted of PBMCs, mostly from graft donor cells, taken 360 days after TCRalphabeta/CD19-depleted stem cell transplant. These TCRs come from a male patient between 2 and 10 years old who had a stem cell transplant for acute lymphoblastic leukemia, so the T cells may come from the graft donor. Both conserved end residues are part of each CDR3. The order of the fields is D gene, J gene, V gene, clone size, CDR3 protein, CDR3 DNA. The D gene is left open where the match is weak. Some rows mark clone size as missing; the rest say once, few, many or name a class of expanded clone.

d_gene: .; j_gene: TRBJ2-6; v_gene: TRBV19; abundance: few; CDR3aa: CASSIGDSGANVLTF; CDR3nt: TGTGCCAGTAGTATAGGAGACTCTGGGGCCAACGTCCTGACTTTC
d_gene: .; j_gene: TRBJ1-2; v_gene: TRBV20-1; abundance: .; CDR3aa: CSARAPRTAFGYTF; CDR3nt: TGCAGTGCTAGAGCCCCTAGGACGGCCTTCGGCTACACCTTC
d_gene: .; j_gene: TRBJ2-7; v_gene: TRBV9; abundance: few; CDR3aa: CASSVGPHAPYEQYF; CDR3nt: TGTGCCAGCAGCGTAGGACCTCATGCCCCCTACGAGCAGTACTTC
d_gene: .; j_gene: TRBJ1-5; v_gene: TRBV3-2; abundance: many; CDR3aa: CASSQGRTQPQHF; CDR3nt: TGTGCCAGCAGCCAAGGCAGGACCCAGCCCCAGCATTTT
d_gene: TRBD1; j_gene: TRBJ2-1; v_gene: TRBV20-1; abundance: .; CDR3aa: CSVSPTGKGNEQFF; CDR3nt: TGCAGTGTCAGCCCGACAGGGAAAGGCAATGAGCAGTTCTTC
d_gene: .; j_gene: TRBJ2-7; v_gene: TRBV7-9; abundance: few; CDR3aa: CASSLVYHYEQYF; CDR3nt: TGTGCCAGCAGCTTAGTGTATCACTACGAGCAGTACTTC
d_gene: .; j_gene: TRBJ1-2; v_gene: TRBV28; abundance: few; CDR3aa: CASSKPAPVRAMDGYTF; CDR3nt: TGTGCCAGCTCCAAACCCGCCCCCGTCCGAGCAATGGATGGCTACACCTTC
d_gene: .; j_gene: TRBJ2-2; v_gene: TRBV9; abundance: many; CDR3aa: CASSPQTGPTGELFF; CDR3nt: TGTGCCAGCAGCCCACAGACAGGTCCCACCGGGGAGCTGTTTTTT
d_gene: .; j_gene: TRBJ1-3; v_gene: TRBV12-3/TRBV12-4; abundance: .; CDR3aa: CASSPLRGRNTIYF; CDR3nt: TGTGCCAGCAGCCCGCTTCGCGGGCGGAACACCATATATTTT
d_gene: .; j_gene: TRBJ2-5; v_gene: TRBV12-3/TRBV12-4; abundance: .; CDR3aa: CASRAGWETQYF; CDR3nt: TGTGCCAGCAGGGCCGGGTGGGAGACCCAGTACTTC
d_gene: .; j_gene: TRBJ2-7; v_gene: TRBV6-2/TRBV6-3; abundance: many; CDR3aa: CASSSLAAFSVDYEQYF; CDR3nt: TGTGCCAGCAGTTCATTGGCCGCTTTCTCGGTTGATTACGAGCAGTACTTC
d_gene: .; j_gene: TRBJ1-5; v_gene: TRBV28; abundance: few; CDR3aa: CASSLFVAKNQPQHF; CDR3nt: TGTGCCAGCAGTTTATTCGTAGCGAAAAATCAGCCCCAGCATTTT
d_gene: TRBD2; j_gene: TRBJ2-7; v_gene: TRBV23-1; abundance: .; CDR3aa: CASSQSHRGGLGLAGVEQYF; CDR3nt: TGCGCCAGCAGCCAATCGCACAGGGGGGGCTTGGGACTAGCGGGAGTCGAGCAGTACTTC
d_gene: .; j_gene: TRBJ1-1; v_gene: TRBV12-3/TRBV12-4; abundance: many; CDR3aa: CASTLRPNTEAFF; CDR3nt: TGTGCCAGCACCTTAAGGCCGAACACTGAAGCTTTCTTT
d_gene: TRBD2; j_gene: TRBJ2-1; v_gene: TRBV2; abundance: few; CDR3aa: CAQLGTSASNEQFF; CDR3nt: TGTGCCCAGCTCGGGACTAGCGCCTCCAATGAGCAGTTCTTC
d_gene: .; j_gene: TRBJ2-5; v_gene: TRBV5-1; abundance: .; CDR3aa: CASSLNRRGETQYF; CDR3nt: TGCGCCAGCAGCTTGAACCGGAGGGGGGAGACCCAGTACTTC
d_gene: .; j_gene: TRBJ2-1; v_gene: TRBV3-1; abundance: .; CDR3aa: CASSQDYPSALYNEQFF; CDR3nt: TGTGCCAGCAGCCAAGATTATCCTAGCGCCCTGTACAATGAGCAGTTCTTC
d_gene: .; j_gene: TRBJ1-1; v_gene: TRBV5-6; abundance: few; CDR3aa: CASSLVREVGTEAFF; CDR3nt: TGTGCCAGCAGCTTGGTGCGCGAGGTGGGCACTGAAGCTTTCTTT
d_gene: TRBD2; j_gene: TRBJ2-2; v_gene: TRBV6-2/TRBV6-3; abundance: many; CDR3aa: CGIAGGITGELFF; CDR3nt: TGTGGAATAGCGGGAGGAATTACCGGGGAGCTGTTTTTT
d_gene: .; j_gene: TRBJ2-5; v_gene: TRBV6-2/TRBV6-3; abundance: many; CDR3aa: CASSYKETQYF; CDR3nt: TGTGCCAGCAGTTATAAAGAGACCCAGTACTTC
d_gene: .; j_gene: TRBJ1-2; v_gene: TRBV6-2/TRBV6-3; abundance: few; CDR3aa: CASSYNGDIGSYTF; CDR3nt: TGTGCCAGCAGTTATAATGGGGACATCGGAAGCTACACCTTC
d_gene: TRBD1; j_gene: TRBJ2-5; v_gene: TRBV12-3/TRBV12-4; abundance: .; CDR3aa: CASSAQGVGETQYF; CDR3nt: TGTGCCAGCAGTGCACAGGGGGTCGGTGAGACCCAGTACTTC
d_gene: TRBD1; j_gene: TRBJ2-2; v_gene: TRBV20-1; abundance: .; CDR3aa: CSARTQGDGTGELFF; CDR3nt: TGCAGTGCTAGAACTCAGGGGGATGGCACCGGGGAGCTGTTTTTT
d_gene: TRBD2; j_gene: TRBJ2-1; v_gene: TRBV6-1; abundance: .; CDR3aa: CASSLAGASNEQFF; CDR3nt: TGTGCCAGCAGTCTAGCGGGAGCGAGCAATGAGCAGTTCTTC
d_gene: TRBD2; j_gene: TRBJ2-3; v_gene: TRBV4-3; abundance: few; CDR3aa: CASSQGLAGDSRSTDTQYF; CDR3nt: TGCGCCAGCAGCCAAGGGCTAGCGGGAGACTCTCGGAGTACAGATACGCAGTATTTT
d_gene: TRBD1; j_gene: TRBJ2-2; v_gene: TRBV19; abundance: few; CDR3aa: CASSRDRVGSTGELFF; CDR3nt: TGTGCCAGTAGCCGTGACAGGGTCGGAAGCACCGGGGAGCTGTTTTTT
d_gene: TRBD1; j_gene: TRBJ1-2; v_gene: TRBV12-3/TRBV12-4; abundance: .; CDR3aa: CASSSYRQGVYGYTF; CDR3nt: TGTGCCAGCAGTTCCTATCGACAGGGCGTCTATGGCTACACCTTC
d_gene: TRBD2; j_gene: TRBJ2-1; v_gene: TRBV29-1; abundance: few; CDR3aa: CSVEDLAGLAQEQFF; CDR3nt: TGCAGCGTTGAAGATCTGGCGGGACTAGCGCAGGAGCAGTTCTTC
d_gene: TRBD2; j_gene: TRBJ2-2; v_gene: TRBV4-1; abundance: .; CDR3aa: CASSQDPAGLTGELFF; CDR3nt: TGCGCCAGCAGCCAAGACCCAGCGGGACTCACCGGGGAGCTGTTTTTT
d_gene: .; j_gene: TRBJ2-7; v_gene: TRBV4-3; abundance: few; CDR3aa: CASSPNDGVREQYF; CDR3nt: TGCGCCAGCAGCCCCAACGACGGGGTGCGTGAGCAGTACTTC
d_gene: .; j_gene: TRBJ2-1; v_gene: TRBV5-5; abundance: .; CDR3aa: CASSLGQVAGEFF; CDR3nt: TGTGCCAGCAGCTTGGGGCAGGTTGCTGGGGAGTTCTTC
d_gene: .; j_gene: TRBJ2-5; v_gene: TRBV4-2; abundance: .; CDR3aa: CASSQDIESQETQYF; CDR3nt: TGTGCCAGCAGCCAAGATATCGAGAGCCAAGAGACCCAGTACTTC
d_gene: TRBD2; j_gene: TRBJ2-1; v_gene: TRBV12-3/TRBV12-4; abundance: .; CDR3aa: CASSFSSSGRAAEQFF; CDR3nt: TGTGCCAGCAGTTTTAGTTCCAGCGGGAGGGCCGCTGAGCAGTTCTTC
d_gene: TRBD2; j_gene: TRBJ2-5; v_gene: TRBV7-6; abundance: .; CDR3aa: CASSLLLRARVSGGRGLQETQYF; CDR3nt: TGTGCCAGCAGCTTATTGCTGCGGGCACGAGTTTCGGGCGGGAGGGGTCTGCAAGAGACCCAGTACTTC
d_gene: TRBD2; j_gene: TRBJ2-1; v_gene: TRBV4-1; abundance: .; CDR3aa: CASSHPGLAVSSYNEQFF; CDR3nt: TGCGCCAGCAGCCATCCTGGACTAGCGGTTAGCTCCTACAATGAGCAGTTCTTC
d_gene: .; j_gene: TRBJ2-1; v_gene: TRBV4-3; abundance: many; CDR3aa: CASSQVSGYNEQFF; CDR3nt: TGCGCCAGCAGCCAAGTTTCGGGATACAATGAGCAGTTCTTC
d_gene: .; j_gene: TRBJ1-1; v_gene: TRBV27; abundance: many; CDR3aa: CASSPQGRGTEAFF; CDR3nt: TGTGCCAGCAGTCCGCAGGGTAGGGGGACTGAAGCTTTCTTT
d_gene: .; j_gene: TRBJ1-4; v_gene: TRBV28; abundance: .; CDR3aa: CASGFGEANEKLFF; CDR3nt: TGTGCCAGCGGTTTCGGAGAGGCTAATGAAAAACTGTTTTTT
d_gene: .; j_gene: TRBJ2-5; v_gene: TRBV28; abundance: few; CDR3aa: CASSLGGRTEETQYF; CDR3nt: TGTGCCAGCAGTTTAGGGGGCCGGACGGAAGAGACCCAGTACTTC
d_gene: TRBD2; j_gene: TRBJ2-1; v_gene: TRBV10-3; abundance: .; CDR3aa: CAISESRGGSTYYNEQFF; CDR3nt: TGTGCCATCAGTGAGTCAAGGGGAGGGAGTACTTACTACAATGAGCAGTTCTTC
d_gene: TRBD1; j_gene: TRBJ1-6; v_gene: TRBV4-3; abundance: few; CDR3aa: CASSQSTGFSSPLHF; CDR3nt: TGCGCCAGCAGCCAATCGACAGGGTTCAGTTCACCCCTCCACTTT
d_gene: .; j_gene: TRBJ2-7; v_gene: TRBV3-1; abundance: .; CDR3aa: CASSLTGRSRYEQYF; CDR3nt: TGTGCCAGCAGCCTTACGGGACGGTCTAGGTACGAGCAGTACTTC
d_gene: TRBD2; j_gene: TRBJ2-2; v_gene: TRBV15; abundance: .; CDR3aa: CATSSASGIRTSGRPHTGELFF; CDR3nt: TGTGCCACCAGCAGCGCATCGGGGATCCGGACTAGCGGGAGGCCCCACACCGGGGAGCTGTTTTTT
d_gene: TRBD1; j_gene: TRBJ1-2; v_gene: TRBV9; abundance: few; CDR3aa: CASSPPGQGWFGYTF; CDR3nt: TGTGCCAGCAGCCCTCCGGGACAGGGTTGGTTCGGCTACACCTTC
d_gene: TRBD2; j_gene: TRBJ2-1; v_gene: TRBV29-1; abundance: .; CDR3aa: CSVVLAGAEQFF; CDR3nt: TGCAGCGTTGTCCTAGCGGGAGCTGAGCAGTTCTTC
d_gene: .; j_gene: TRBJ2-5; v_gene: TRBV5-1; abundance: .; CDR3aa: CASTGLYQETLYF; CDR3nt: TGCGCCAGCACGGGGTTATATCAAGAGACCCTGTACTTC
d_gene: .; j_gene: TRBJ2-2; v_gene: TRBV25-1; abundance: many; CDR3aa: CARWTTNTGELFF; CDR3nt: TGTGCCAGATGGACCACGAACACCGGGGAGCTGTTTTTT
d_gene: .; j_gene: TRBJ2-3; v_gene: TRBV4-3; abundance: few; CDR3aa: CASSVGTYTDTQYF; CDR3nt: TGCGCCAGCAGCGTTGGGACCTACACAGATACGCAGTATTTT
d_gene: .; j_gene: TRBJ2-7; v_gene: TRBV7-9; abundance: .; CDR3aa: CATGGRYWPYEQYF; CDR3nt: TGTGCCACCGGAGGGCGCTACTGGCCTTACGAGCAGTACTTC
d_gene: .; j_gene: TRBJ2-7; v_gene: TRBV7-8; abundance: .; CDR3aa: CASSLLPKGELYEQYF; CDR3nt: TGTGCCAGCAGCCTCCTCCCGAAGGGGGAACTCTACGAGCAGTACTTC
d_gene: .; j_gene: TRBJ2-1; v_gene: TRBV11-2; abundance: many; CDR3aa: CASSPGHSRPNEQFF; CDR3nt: TGTGCCAGCAGCCCTGGACACTCTCGCCCTAATGAGCAGTTCTTC
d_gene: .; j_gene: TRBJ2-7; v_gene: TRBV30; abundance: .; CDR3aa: CAWNRDLSSYEQYF; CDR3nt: TGTGCCTGGAACCGGGATCTGAGCTCCTACGAGCAGTACTTC
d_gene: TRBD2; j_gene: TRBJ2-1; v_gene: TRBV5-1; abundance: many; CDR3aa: CASGGRVDEQFF; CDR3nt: TGCGCCAGCGGCGGGAGGGTTGATGAGCAGTTCTTC
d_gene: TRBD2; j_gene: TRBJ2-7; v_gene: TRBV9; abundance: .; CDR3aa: CASSVEGAGWAYEQYF; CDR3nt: TGTGCCAGCAGCGTAGAAGGAGCGGGATGGGCGTACGAGCAGTACTTC
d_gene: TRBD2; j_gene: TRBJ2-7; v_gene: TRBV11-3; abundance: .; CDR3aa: CGSSLGTSGTGEQYF; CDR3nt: TGTGGCAGCAGCTTAGGGACTAGCGGGACTGGCGAGCAGTACTTC
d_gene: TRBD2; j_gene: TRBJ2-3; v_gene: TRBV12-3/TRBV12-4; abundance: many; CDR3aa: CASKGGTSGEADTQYF; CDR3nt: TGTGCCAGCAAGGGGGGGACTAGCGGAGAGGCGGATACGCAGTATTTT
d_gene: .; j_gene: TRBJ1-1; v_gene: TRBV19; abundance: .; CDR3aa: CASTGGVNTEAFF; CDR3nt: TGTGCCAGTACGGGTGGGGTGAACACTGAAGCTTTCTTT
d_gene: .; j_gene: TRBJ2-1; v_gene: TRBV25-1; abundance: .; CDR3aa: CASSETRVNEQFF; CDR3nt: TGTGCCAGCAGTGAAACCAGGGTCAATGAGCAGTTCTTC
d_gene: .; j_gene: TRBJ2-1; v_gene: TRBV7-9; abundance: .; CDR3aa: CASSYLEGLGNEQFF; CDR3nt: TGTGCCAGCAGCTACCTGGAGGGTCTAGGCAATGAGCAGTTCTTC
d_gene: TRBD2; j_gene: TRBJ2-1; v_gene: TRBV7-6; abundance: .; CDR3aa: CASSLAGGGGSYNEQFF; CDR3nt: TGTGCCAGCAGCTTGGCGGGAGGGGGGGGTTCCTACAATGAGCAGTTCTTC